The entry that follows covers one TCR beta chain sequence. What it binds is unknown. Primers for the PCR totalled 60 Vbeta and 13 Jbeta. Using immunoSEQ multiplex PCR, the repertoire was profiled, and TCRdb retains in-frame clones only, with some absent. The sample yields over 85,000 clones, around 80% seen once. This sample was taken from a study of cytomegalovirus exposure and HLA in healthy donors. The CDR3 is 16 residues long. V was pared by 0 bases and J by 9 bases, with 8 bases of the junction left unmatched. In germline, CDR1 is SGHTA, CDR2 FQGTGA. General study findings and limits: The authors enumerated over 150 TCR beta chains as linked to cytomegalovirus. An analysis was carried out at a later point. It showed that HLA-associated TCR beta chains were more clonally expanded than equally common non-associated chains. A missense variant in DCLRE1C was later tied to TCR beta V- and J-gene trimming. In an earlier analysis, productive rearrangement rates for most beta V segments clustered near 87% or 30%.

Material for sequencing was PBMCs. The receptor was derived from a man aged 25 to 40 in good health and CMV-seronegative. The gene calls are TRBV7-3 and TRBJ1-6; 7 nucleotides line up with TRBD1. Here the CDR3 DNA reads TGTGCCAGCAGCTTAACCCGACAGGGCTTGAGTTCACCCCTCCACTTT. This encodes CASSLTRQGLSSPLHF. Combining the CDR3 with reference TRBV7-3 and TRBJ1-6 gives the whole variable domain GAGVSQTPSNKVTEKGKYVELRCDPISGHTALYWYRQSLGQGPEFLIYFQGTGAADDSGLPNDRFFAVRPEGSVSTLKIQRTERGDSAVYLCASSLTRQGLSSPLHFGNGTRLTVT.